Listed here is a single TCR beta chain. Its antigen is still unknown. Donors counted as nominally healthy when sampled, yet unrecorded immune exposures were likely. Researchers ran the PCR with 60 Vbeta and 13 Jbeta primers. Clones were read by immunoSEQ multiplex PCR, and TCRdb kept only the in-frame ones, dropping some. The table has about 60,000 clones, around 87% seen once. This entry comes from a study of cytomegalovirus exposure and HLA in healthy donors. Study-wide results and caveats: Sequencing probably produced one cluster of sequence variants that were highly shared.

Germline CDR1 and CDR2: SEHNR and FQNEAQ (reference sequence). The V end lost 4 bases, the J end lost 0 bases, and 16 bases lay between the germline ends. This CDR3 has 16 amino acids. This chain connects TRBV7-9 to TRBJ2-7; D is possibly TRBD1 (6 bases). The specimen was PBMCs. This clonotype was sampled from a man younger than 35 in good health and CMV-seronegative. The CDR3 sequence is CASSSSTGPNSYEQYF. CDR3 sequence (DNA): TGTGCCAGCAGCTCCTCGACAGGCCCTAACTCCTACGAGCAGTACTTC.